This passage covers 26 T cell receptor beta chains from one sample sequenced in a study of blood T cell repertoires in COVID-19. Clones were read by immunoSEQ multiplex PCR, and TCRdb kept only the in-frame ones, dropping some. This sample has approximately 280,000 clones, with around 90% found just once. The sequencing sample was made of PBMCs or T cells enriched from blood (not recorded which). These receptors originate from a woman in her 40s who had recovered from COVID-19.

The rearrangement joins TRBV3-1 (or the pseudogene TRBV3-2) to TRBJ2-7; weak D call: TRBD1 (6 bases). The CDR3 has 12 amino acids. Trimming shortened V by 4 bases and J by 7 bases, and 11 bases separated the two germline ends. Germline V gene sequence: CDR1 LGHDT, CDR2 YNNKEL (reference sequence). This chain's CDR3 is CASSPTGFEQYF. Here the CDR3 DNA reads TGTGCCAGCAGCCCTACAGGGTTTGAGCAGTACTTC.

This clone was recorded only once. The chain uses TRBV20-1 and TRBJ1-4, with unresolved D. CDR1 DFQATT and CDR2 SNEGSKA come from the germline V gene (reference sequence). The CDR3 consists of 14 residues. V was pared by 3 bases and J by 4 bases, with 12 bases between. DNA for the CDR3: TGCAGTGCTAGTCCCGACACCCTTAATGAAAAACTGTTTTTT. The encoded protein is CSASPDTLNEKLFF.

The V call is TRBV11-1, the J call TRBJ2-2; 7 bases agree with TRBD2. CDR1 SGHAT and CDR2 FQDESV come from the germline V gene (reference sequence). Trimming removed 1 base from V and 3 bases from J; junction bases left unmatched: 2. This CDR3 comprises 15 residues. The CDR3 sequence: CASSLGAGYTGELFF. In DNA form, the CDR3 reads TGTGCCAGCAGCTTAGGAGCGGGGTACACCGGGGAGCTGTTTTTT. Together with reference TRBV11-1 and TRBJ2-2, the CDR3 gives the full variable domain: EAEVAQSPRYKITEKSQAVAFWCDPISGHATLYWYRQILGQGPELLVQFQDESVVDDSQLPKDRFSAERLKGVDSTLKIQPAELGDSAMYLCASSLGAGYTGELFFGEGSRLTVL.

The CDR3 DNA follows: TGTGCCAGCAGTTTATCCCACTCTGGAAACACCATATATTTT. It is translated as CASSLSHSGNTIYF. V gene TRBV28 combines with J gene TRBJ1-3; D is unresolved. Germline V CDR1 and CDR2: MDHEN, SYDVKM. The ends were cut back, 1 base at V and 0 bases at J, with 4 bases in the middle. The CDR3 loop spans 14 amino acids.

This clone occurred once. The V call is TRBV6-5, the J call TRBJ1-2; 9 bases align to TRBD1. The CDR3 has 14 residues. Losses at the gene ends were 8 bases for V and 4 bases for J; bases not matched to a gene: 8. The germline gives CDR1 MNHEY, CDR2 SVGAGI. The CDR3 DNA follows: TGTGCCAGCTGGGGGGGGGACAGGGTCTATGGCTACACCTTC. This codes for CASWGGDRVYGYTF.

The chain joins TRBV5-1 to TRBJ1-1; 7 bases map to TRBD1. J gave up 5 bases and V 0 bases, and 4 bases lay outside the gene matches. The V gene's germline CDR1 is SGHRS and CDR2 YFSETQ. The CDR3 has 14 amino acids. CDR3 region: CASSLAGQPTEAFF. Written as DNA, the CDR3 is TGCGCCAGCAGCTTGGCGGGACAGCCTACTGAAGCTTTCTTT.

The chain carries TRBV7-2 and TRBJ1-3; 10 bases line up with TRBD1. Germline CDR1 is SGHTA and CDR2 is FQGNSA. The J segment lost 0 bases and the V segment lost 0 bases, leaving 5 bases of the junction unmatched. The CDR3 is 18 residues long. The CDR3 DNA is TGTGCCAGCAGCTTAGCCGGACAGGGGGTACGCTCTGGAAACACCATATATTTT. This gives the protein CASSLAGQGVRSGNTIYF. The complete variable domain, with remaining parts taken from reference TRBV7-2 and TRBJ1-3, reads GAGVSQSPSNKVTEKGKDVELRCDPISGHTALYWYRQSLGQGLEFLIYFQGNSAPDKSGLPSDRFSAERTGGSVSTLTIQRTQQEDSAVYLCASSLAGQGVRSGNTIYFGEGSWLTVV.

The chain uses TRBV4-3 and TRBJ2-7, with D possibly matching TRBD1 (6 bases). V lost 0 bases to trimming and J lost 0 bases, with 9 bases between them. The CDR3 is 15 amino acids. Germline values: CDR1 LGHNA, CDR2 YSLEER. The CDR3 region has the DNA TGCGCCAGCAGCCAAGACAGGGGAGCCTCCTACGAGCAGTACTTC. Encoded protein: CASSQDRGASYEQYF.

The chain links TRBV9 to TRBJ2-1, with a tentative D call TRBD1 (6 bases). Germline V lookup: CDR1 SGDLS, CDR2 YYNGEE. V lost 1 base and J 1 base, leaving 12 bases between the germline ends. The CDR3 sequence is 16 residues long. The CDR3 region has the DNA TGTGCCAGCAGCGTACTACAGGGTGGTTCCTACAATGAGCAGTTCTTC. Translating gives CASSVLQGGSYNEQFF.

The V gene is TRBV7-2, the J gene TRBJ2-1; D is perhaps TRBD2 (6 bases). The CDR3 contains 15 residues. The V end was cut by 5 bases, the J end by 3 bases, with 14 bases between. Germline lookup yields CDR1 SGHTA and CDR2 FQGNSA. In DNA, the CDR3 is TGTGCCAGCAGCAACGGGCCTAGCGACTACAATGAGCAGTTCTTC. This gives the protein CASSNGPSDYNEQFF.

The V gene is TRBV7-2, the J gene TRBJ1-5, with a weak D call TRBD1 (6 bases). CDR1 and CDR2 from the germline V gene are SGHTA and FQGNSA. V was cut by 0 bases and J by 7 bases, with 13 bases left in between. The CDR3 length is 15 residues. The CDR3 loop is CASSLATGRGQPQHF. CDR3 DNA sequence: TGTGCCAGCAGCTTAGCAACAGGGAGAGGCCAGCCCCAGCATTTT.

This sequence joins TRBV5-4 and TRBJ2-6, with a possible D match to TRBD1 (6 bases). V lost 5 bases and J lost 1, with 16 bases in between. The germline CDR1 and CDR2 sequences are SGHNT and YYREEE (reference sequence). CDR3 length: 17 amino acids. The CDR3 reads CASSRQVGSSGANVLTF. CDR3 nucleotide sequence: TGTGCCAGCAGTCGACAGGTTGGATCTTCTGGGGCCAACGTCCTGACTTTC.

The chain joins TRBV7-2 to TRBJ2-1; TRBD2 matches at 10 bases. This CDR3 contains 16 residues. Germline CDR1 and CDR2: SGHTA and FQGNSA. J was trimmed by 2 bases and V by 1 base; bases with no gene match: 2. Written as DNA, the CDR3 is TGTGCCAGCAGCTTAGGTGGACTAGCGGCCTACAATGAGCAGTTCTTC. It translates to CASSLGGLAAYNEQFF.

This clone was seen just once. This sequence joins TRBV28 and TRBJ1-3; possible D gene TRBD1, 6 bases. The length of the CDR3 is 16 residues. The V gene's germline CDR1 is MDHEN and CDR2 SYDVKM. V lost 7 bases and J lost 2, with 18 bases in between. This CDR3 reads CASTPGGAGAGNTIYF. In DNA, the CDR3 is TGTGCCAGCACCCCTGGGGGGGCAGGGGCTGGAAACACCATATATTTT.

CDR3 nucleotides: TGTGCCAGCCACAGGGTGGTGTCGTCCGAGCAGTACTTC. It encodes CASHRVVSSEQYF. The rearrangement uses TRBV2 and TRBJ2-7; TRBD1 is a possible D gene (6 bases). CDR3 length equals 13 residues. The germline V gene has CDR1 SNHLY and CDR2 FYNNEI. V lost 8 bases and J lost 6, with 17 bases in between.

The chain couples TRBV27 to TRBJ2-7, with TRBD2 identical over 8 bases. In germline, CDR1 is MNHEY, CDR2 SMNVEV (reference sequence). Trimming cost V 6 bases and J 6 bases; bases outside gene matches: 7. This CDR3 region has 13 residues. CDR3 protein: CASSLSGSGEQYF. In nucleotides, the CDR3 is TGTGCCAGCAGCCTCAGCGGGAGTGGCGAGCAGTACTTC.

CDR3 residues: CAISGGTSGYNEQFF. The CDR3 coding sequence is TGTGCCATCAGTGGGGGGACTAGCGGATACAATGAGCAGTTCTTC. V gene TRBV10-3 combines with J gene TRBJ2-1; the match to TRBD2 covers 11 bases. The J segment lost 4 bases and the V segment lost 4 bases, leaving 3 bases of the junction unmatched. The CDR3 runs to 15 residues. Per germline, CDR1 ENHRY and CDR2 SYGVKD.

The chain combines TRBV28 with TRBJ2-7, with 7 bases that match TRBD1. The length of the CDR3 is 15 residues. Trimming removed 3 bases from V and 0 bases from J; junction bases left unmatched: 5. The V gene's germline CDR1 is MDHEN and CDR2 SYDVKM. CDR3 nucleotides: TGTGCCAGCAGTTTCACCGGGACAGTCTCCTACGAGCAGTACTTC. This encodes CASSFTGTVSYEQYF.

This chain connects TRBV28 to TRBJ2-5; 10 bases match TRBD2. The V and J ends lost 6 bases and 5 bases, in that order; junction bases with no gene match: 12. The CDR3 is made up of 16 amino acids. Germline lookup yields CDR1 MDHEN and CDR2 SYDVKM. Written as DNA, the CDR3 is TGTGCCAGCAGCTACACCTCGGCTAGCGGGAGTGAGACCCAGTACTTC. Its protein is CASSYTSASGSETQYF.

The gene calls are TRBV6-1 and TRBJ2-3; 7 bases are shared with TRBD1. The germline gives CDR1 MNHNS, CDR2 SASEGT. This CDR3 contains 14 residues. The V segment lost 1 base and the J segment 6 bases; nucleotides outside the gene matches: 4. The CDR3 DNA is TGTGCCAGCAGTGAAGGAGGGGGCGCGGATACGCAGTATTTT. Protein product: CASSEGGGADTQYF.

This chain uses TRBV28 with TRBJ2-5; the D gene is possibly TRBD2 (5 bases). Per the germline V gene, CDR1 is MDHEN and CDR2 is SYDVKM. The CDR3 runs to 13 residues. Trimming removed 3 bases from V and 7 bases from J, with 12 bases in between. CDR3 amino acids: CASSFDNTRTQYF. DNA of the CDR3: TGTGCCAGCAGTTTCGACAACACTAGGACCCAGTACTTC. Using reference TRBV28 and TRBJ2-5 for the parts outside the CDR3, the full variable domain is DVKVTQSSRYLVKRTGEKVFLECVQDMDHENMFWYRQDPGLGLRLIYFSYDVKMKEKGDIPEGYSVSREKKERFSLILESASTNQTSMYLCASSFDNTRTQYFGPGTRLLVL.

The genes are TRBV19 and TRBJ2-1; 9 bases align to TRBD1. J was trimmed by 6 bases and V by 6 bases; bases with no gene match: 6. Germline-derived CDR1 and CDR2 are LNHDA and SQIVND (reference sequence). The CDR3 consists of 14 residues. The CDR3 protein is CASRRDREINEQFF. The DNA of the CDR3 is TGTGCCAGTAGGCGGGACAGGGAGATCAATGAGCAGTTCTTC.

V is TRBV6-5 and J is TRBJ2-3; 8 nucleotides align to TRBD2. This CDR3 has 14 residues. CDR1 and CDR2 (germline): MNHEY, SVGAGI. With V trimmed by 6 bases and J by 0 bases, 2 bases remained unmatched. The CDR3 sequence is CASRLAGSTDTQYF. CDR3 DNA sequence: TGTGCCAGCAGGTTAGCGGGAAGCACAGATACGCAGTATTTT.

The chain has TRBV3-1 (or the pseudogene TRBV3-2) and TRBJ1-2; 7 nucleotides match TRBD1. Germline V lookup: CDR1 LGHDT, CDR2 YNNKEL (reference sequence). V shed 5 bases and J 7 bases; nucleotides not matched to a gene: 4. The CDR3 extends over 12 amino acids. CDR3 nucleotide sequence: TGTGCCAGCAGCGGGACAGTTGCTGGCTACACCTTC. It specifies CASSGTVAGYTF.

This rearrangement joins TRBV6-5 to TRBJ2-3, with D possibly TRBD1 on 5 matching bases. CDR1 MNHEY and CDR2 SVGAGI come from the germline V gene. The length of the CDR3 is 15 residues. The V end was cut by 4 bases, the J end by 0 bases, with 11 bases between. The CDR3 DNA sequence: TGTGCCAGCAGTTCTCAGGGTTTAAGCACAGATACGCAGTATTTT. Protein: CASSSQGLSTDTQYF.

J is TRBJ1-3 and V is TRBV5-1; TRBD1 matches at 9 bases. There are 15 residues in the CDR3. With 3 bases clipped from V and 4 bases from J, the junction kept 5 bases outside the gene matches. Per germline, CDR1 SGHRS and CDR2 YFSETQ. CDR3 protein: CASSSQGAPGNTIYF. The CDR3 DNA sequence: TGCGCCAGCAGCTCACAGGGGGCGCCCGGAAACACCATATATTTT.